The sequence of this TCR beta chain was determined in a study of Ad26.COV2.S vaccination and SARS-CoV-2 variants. Study-level background: A participant enrolled in the COV1001 Ad26.COV2.S trial arm provided the sample. Once or twice, 56 days apart, Ad26.COV2.S was delivered intramuscularly.

Treatment reported: around 19 received Ad26.COV2.S at low or high dose, single or two shots; several received placebo; per-sample allocation not given. After the first vaccine or placebo injection, samples were drawn on day 63. An adult of 18-55 years in Boston served as donor. Profiled with immunoSEQ multiplex PCR; TCRdb holds only in-frame clones, not every one. The profile covers a few hundred thousand clones, with approximately 89% appearing a single time and about 1.9% taken by the ten largest. Comment on this clone: No antigen is known for it.

Germline V gene lookup returns CDR1 SGHDT and CDR2 YYEEEE. The CDR3 loop spans 12 amino acids. The V end lost 4 bases, the J end lost 2 bases, and 7 bases lay between the germline ends. General study points: People who got the vaccine had more spike-specific TCR breadth than people who got placebo.

This chain links TRBV5-6 with TRBJ2-7; D remains ambiguous. The source is a person aged 18-65 years who received the Ad26.COV2.S COVID-19 vaccine or a placebo. Sequenced material: peripheral blood, taken in a trial of Ad26.COV2.S vaccine versus placebo. CDR3: CASSVRPYEQYF. The CDR3 DNA follows: TGTGCCAGCAGCGTCCGCCCCTACGAGCAGTACTTC.